One and the same sample provided the 22 T cell receptor beta chains below, sequenced in a study of immune reconstitution after stem cell transplant in scleroderma. TCRdb reanalysed the RT-PCR reads using MiXCR and keeps one entry per CDR3 protein. The sample has roughly 2,800 distinct CDR3 sequences, roughly 3.9% seen once. Specimen collection occurred before or after autologous hematopoietic stem cell transplantation (not recorded which). The origin of the receptors is a human donor with systemic sclerosis.

By sample share, this clonotype is medium-sized. The J gene is TRBJ2-1, the V gene TRBV5-1, with unresolved D. From germline, CDR1 is SGHRS and CDR2 YFSETQ. This CDR3 has 11 residues. V was shortened by 0 bases and J by 6 bases, with 1 base between the two germline ends. The CDR3 sequence is CASSLGNEQFF. The CDR3 nucleotides are TGCGCCAGCAGCTTGGGCAATGAGCAGTTCTTC.

This clonotype is medium-sized within its sample. The chain is built from TRBV20-1 and TRBJ2-2; D is undetermined. The CDR3 runs 13 residues. From germline, CDR1 is DFQATT and CDR2 SNEGSKA (reference sequence). The V end was cut by 3 bases, the J end by 6 bases, with 11 bases between. CDR3 bases: TGCAGTGCTAGGCAGGTTAATGCCGGGGAGCTGTTTTTT. As protein: CSARQVNAGELFF.

This clonotype qualifies as medium-sized. This chain connects TRBV11-2 to TRBJ2-7; D possibly matches TRBD1 or TRBD2 (5 bases each). Germline V gene data show CDR1 as SGHAT and CDR2 as FQNNGV. There are 15 residues in the CDR3. V was trimmed by 1 base and J by 0 bases, leaving 10 bases between them. The chain's CDR3 is CASSLVSGSSYEQYF. Written as DNA, the CDR3 is TGTGCCAGCAGCTTAGTGTCAGGGAGCTCCTACGAGCAGTACTTC.

This clonotype is labeled medium-sized (0.01 to 0.1%). V usage is TRBV12-3 or TRBV12-4 and J usage is TRBJ2-4; maybe TRBD2 (5 bases). There are 16 residues in the CDR3. The V end was cut by 7 bases, the J end by 0 bases, with 16 bases between. The CDR3 reads CASTRTGILAKNIQYF. The DNA of the CDR3 is TGTGCCAGCACCAGGACTGGGATACTAGCCAAAAACATTCAGTACTTC.

This clonotype qualifies as medium-sized. The chain links TRBV29-1 to TRBJ2-1; D is uncertain. From germline, CDR1 is SQVTM and CDR2 ANQGSEA. Trimming shortened V by 0 bases and J by 3 bases, and 9 bases separated the two germline ends. The CDR3 runs 14 residues. CDR3 sequence (DNA): TGCAGCGTTGAAGATCCGGCTAACTACAATGAGCAGTTCTTC. As protein: CSVEDPANYNEQFF.

By sample share, this clonotype is medium-sized (0.01 to 0.1%). This rearrangement joins TRBV27 to TRBJ1-5; 7 bases map to TRBD1. CDR1 and CDR2 from the germline V gene are MNHEY and SMNVEV (reference sequence). Trimming removed 4 bases from V and 3 bases from J; junction bases left unmatched: 9. This CDR3 has 16 residues. The CDR3 sequence is CASSSLGDSPNQPQHF. As DNA, the CDR3 is TGTGCCAGCAGTTCTCTGGGGGACAGCCCCAATCAGCCCCAGCATTTT.

Within the sample, this clonotype is medium-sized. The genes are TRBV3-1 and TRBJ1-2; 8 nucleotides line up with TRBD1. Looked up from germline, CDR1 is LGHDT and CDR2 is YNNKEL (reference sequence). The CDR3 extends over 15 amino acids. The V segment lost 5 bases and the J segment 7 bases; nucleotides outside the gene matches: 12. CDR3 coding DNA: TGTGCCAGCAGCATCACCGACAGGGGAGGACTTGGCTACACCTTC. Translated: CASSITDRGGLGYTF.

This clonotype is deemed medium-sized. This chain connects TRBV3-1 to TRBJ1-1; 8 nucleotides align to TRBD1. Germline V gene data show CDR1 as LGHDT and CDR2 as YNNKEL (reference sequence). V lost 4 bases and J lost 4; bases outside the gene matches: 5. This CDR3 comprises 14 residues. The CDR3, as DNA: TGTGCCAGCAGCCCGGGACAGGCAGGCACTGAAGCTTTCTTT. Translation: CASSPGQAGTEAFF. Variable domain in full (rest from reference TRBV3-1 and TRBJ1-1): DTAVSQTPKYLVTQMGNDKSIKCEQNLGHDTMYWYKQDSKKFLKIMFSYNNKELIINETVPNRFSPKSPDKAHLNLHINSLELGDSAVYFCASSPGQAGTEAFFGQGTRLTVV.

Within the sample, this clonotype is medium-sized. The V call is TRBV12-3 or TRBV12-4, the J call TRBJ1-3, with no clear D. The CDR3 has 16 amino acids. V was cut by 5 bases and J by 0 bases, with 14 bases left in between. CDR3 coding DNA: TGTGCCAGCAGTCCGACCTTAGTGGTCTCTGGAAACACCATATATTTT. Translating gives CASSPTLVVSGNTIYF.

Concerning this clonotype: A single base separates this from a much larger clone, so it may be a read error. The chain recombines TRBV23-1 with TRBJ2-5, with D perhaps matching TRBD1 or TRBD2 (5 bases each). TRBV23-1 has ORF status, its function being uncertain. The CDR3 covers 11 residues. V lost 8 bases and J 13 bases, leaving 17 bases between the germline ends. The CDR3 is CASAPGKGRYF. The DNA for the CDR3 is TGCGCCAGCGCCCCGGGGAAGGGGCGGTACTTC.

This clonotype is labeled medium-sized. One junction end disagrees with the germline gene, perhaps due to a read error. The chain uses TRBV7-7 and TRBJ2-3; D remains unclear. The CDR3 runs 13 residues. CDR1 SSHAT and CDR2 FNYEAQ come from the germline V gene (reference sequence). This CDR3 is CASSLGSTDTQYF. CDR3 bases: TGTGCTAGCAGCTTAGGGAGCACAGATACGCAGTATTTT. Looking up the rest from reference TRBV7-7 and TRBJ2-3 gives the full variable domain: GAGVSQSPRYKVTKRGQDVTLRCDPISSHATLYWYQQALGQGPEFLTYFNYEAQPDKSGLPSDRFSAERPEGSISTLTIQRTEQRDSAMYRCASSLGSTDTQYFGPGTRLTVL.

Relative to its sample, this clonotype is medium-sized. This chain joins TRBV6-6 and TRBJ2-7; D is uncertain. From germline, CDR1 is MNHNY and CDR2 SVGAGI (reference sequence). The CDR3 length is 13 residues. V was cut by 11 bases and J by 2 bases, with 16 bases left in between. The CDR3 region has the DNA TGTGCCCACCATCCCCCTAGAACCTACGAGCAGTACTTC. It codes for CAHHPPRTYEQYF.

This clonotype is classed as medium-sized. This chain uses TRBV20-1 with TRBJ2-1; 13 nucleotides line up with TRBD2. Per the germline V gene, CDR1 is DFQATT and CDR2 is SNEGSKA (reference sequence). This CDR3 spans 20 amino acids. Trimming cost V 3 bases and J 5 bases; bases outside gene matches: 19. Written as DNA, the CDR3 is TGCAGTGCTAGCTCTCACTTCCTAACTAGCGGGAGGGCCGGCAACAATGAGCAGTTCTTC. Translation gives CSASSHFLTSGRAGNNEQFF.

Relative to its sample, this clonotype is medium-sized. This chain's CDR3 is CSVRGGVSSYEQYF. As DNA, the CDR3 is TGCAGCGTTCGAGGGGGGGTTAGCTCCTACGAGCAGTACTTC. The gene calls are TRBV29-1 and TRBJ2-7; D may be TRBD2 (7 bases). Trimming removed 5 bases from V and 0 bases from J, with 14 bases in between. The CDR3 runs to 14 residues. Germline loops: CDR1 SQVTM, CDR2 ANQGSEA.

By proportion, this clonotype is medium-sized. The chain couples TRBV29-1 to TRBJ2-1, with 8 bases matching TRBD2. The CDR3 spans 14 residues. Germline CDR1 SQVTM, CDR2 ANQGSEA. Trimming cost V 7 bases and J 5 bases; bases outside gene matches: 10. CDR3 protein: CSGDSGRGDNEQFF. The CDR3 DNA sequence: TGCAGCGGCGATTCCGGGAGGGGGGACAATGAGCAGTTCTTC.

Relative to its sample, this clonotype is medium-sized. The chain combines TRBV7-2 with TRBJ2-7; TRBD2 aligns across 7 bases. From germline, CDR1 is SGHTA and CDR2 FQGNSA. V gave up 5 bases and J gave up 2 bases; unmatched junction bases: 9. The CDR3 consists of 15 residues. The CDR3 sequence: CASSLGGGETYEQYF. In DNA, the CDR3 is TGTGCCAGCAGCCTCGGGGGAGGGGAAACCTACGAGCAGTACTTC.

By frequency in the sample, this clonotype is medium-sized. The genes are TRBV28 and TRBJ1-2, with D possibly being TRBD1 (5 bases). Germline assignment: CDR1 MDHEN and CDR2 SYDVKM. There are 12 residues in the CDR3. Deletions cut 6 bases from V and 7 bases from J, with 12 bases between. Here the CDR3 reads CASSPAGLGYTF. DNA of the CDR3: TGTGCCAGCAGCCCTGCGGGACTTGGCTACACCTTC.

Sample share makes this clonotype medium-sized. This chain links TRBV18 with TRBJ2-1; no clear D. Germline assignment: CDR1 KGHSH and CDR2 LQKENI. This CDR3 has 12 residues. Deletions cut 4 bases from V and 7 bases from J, with 8 bases between. The CDR3 DNA reads as TGTGCCAGCTCACTCGACGGGAATGAGCAGTTCTTC. It translates to CASSLDGNEQFF.

This clonotype is categorized as medium-sized. This chain links TRBV29-1 with TRBJ2-2, with a weak D call TRBD1 (6 bases). This CDR3 comprises 15 residues. The V end lost 1 base, the J end lost 7 bases, and 16 bases lay between the germline ends. Germline CDR1 SQVTM, CDR2 ANQGSEA. This CDR3 reads CSVEAEPGADGELFF. The CDR3 nucleotides read TGCAGCGTTGAAGCGGAGCCAGGGGCAGACGGGGAGCTGTTTTTT.

This clonotype is medium-sized in the sample. This chain links TRBV6-6 with TRBJ2-1; TRBD1 aligns across 11 bases. The CDR3 spans 16 residues. The junction had 6 bases not matched to a gene; V was cut back by 0 bases and J by 8 bases. Germline CDR1 and CDR2: MNHNY and SVGAGI (reference sequence). The CDR3 protein is CASSYSTGTGGDEQFF. The CDR3 DNA follows: TGTGCCAGCAGTTACTCTACCGGGACAGGGGGTGATGAGCAGTTCTTC.

Sample share makes this clonotype medium-sized. The V and J genes are TRBV5-4 and TRBJ1-4; perhaps TRBD1 as D (6 bases). V was trimmed by 0 bases and J by 4 bases, leaving 7 bases between them. Germline CDR1 SGHNT, CDR2 YYREEE (reference sequence). The CDR3 contains 14 residues. CDR3 bases: TGTGCCAGCAGCTTGGACAGGGTTAATGAAAAACTGTTTTTT. This gives the protein CASSLDRVNEKLFF.

This clonotype is judged medium-sized. The V and J genes are TRBV15 and TRBJ2-1; D possibly uses TRBD1 or TRBD2 (6 bases each). The germline V gene has CDR1 LNHNV and CDR2 YYDKDF (reference sequence). The CDR3 sequence is 19 residues long. V lost 0 bases, J lost 7 bases, and 25 bases lay in between. The CDR3 sequence is CATSREKILTGAFRNEQFF. For the CDR3, the DNA is TGTGCCACCAGCAGAGAGAAAATCCTTACGGGGGCGTTTCGGAATGAGCAGTTCTTC.